Only a few counts were recorded for the clone carrying this T cell receptor (beta chain). TCRdb itself ran the 5' RACE reads through MiXCR, one entry per CDR3 protein. The sample consists of 350,000 or so distinct CDR3 sequences, 20% to 25% of them appearing once. This entry is derived from a study of T-cell memory formation after mild COVID-19. The TCR originated in a man younger than 35 who had mild COVID-19 (a few samples of this study predate the infection). Cell type and time point are not known. Sequenced input: PBMCs or a T cell subset sorted from them (not recorded which).

The CDR3: CASSPAWGGYGYTF. CDR3 coding DNA: TGTGCCAGCAGTCCGGCATGGGGGGGCTATGGCTACACCTTC. J is TRBJ1-2 and V is TRBV12-3 or TRBV12-4, with D perhaps matching TRBD1 (5 bases). V lost 5 bases, J lost 4 bases, and 14 bases lay in between. The CDR3 runs 14 residues.